The T cell receptor beta chain under discussion was sequenced for a study of graft-versus-host responses after intestinal transplantation (dated by TCRdb to the early 2020s). For the study in its entirety: The transplants that recipients received were multivisceral, liver-intestinal, or isolated intestinal. All recipients received anti-thymocyte globulin induction followed by maintenance tacrolimus and steroids for about three years. Donor T cell macrochimerism was defined as a peak of at least 4% donor T cells among recipient peripheral blood mononuclear cells. Of the roughly 24 intestinal transplant recipients enrolled in the cohort, one of whom was a retransplant, 3 patients without pretransplant specimens were excluded. Bulk TCR-beta CDR3 sequencing was used to track graft-versus-host and host-versus-graft alloreactive T cell clones in the graft, circulation and bone marrow after intestinal transplantation. Alloreactive clones were identified by sequencing pre-transplant mixed lymphocyte reaction products and comparing them with unstimulated pre-transplant donor and recipient T cells. Rather than being sequenced by the commercial service, samples from a few later patients were sequenced in-house on an Illumina MiSeq and processed with MiXCR.

Dithiothreitol, EDTA incubations and collagenase D digestion were used to isolate intraepithelial and lamina propria lymphocytes from graft specimens. Bulk TCR-beta sequencing was performed on serial intestinal graft biopsy specimens collected as late as 600 days after transplant. To prepare the library, the immunoSEQ multiplex PCR assay was applied. Adaptive Biotechnologies carried out high-throughput TCR-beta CDR3 sequencing of genomic DNA for most patients. The source study handled its data this way. Adaptive's ImmunoSEQ software was the source of the TCR sequencing data for about 20 patients, while a few other patients were processed with MiXCR and VDJtools. CDR3 nucleotide sequences shared between donor and recipient were removed because the origin of such sequences could not be assigned. Alloreactive clones required at least 2-fold expansion over unstimulated cells and minimum CFSE-low frequency of 0.002% (template counts) or 0.001% (read counts). Clones were considered mappable if detected in sequenced pre-transplant spleen, lymph node, or MLR CFSE-low populations of the donor or recipient. The cumulative frequency of alloreactive clones was calculated as a percentage of all sequences, weighted by copy number. The table was pulled from immuneACCESS by TCRdb, which kept in-frame rearrangements only. Such tables lose some clones; where checked, under half of the loss comes from unresolved V genes, and the rest has no known cause. V and J calls and clone size are as listed in that table; D and trimming were resolved from the DNA. This sample has about 63,000 clones in its table, and around 90% of those were observed once. About 1.6% of the sample is taken by the ten largest.

The V end loses 5 bases and the J end loses 10 bases, and a stretch of 13 bases separates them. There are 12 amino acids in the CDR3, from cysteine to phenylalanine inclusive. The read is trimmed to its CDR3 DNA, 36 bases read in frame from base 1. CDR1 MNHEY and CDR2 SVGAGI are derived from the germline V gene. Turning to this clone: Its antigen target is currently unknown. Base qualities are missing; no much larger clone stands one base away.

What the authors observed across the whole study: Early after transplant, peak levels of circulating GvH clones were associated with declines in HvG clones. GvH clones turned up in recipient bone marrow, with some appearing earlier in ileal mucosa or blood, a pattern consistent with an intestinal mucosal origin. High GvH to HvG T cell clonal ratios were observed in the allografts of patients with donor T cell macrochimerism. The relatively low number and heterogeneity of intestinal transplant patients limited the conclusions.

The receptor was isolated from a human patient who received an intestinal transplant, so some T cells may come from the graft donor. This material consisted of ileum tissue, taken 350 to 400 days after transplant. Recombination joined TRBV6-5 with TRBJ2-3, with the D gene not confidently named. The nucleotide sequence reads as follows: TGTGCCAGCAGTGACTTAGCCGGTGCGCAGTATTTT. Its product reads: CASSDLAGAQYF.